This T cell receptor beta chain was sequenced during a study of cytomegalovirus exposure and HLA in healthy donors. Study-level background: A subsequent analysis reported that the 120 or so validation repertoires were produced on the same platform that had also been used for the roughly 710 first-cohort repertoires. Study-wide points: The listing of some 170 TCR beta chains classed them as cytomegalovirus-associated. Most TCR sequences were uncommon, yet certain public TCRs appeared in many donors.

Losses at the gene ends were 4 bases for V and 7 bases for J; bases not matched to a gene: 12. The CDR3 totals 16 residues. CDR1 SGHDN and CDR2 FVKESK come from the germline V gene. Clones were sequenced by immunoSEQ multiplex PCR, and TCRdb holds only the in-frame ones, with some missing. The data show 300,000 to 400,000 clones, 86% seen once. This clone showed up just once. Antigen: not known. The rearrangement uses TRBV14 and TRBJ2-1; 8 bases line up with TRBD1. The sequence derives from a young woman in good health and CMV-seronegative. Source material: PBMCs. The CDR3 spells CASSPHQGTGGNEQFF. The CDR3 region has the DNA TGTGCCAGCAGCCCCCACCAGGGGACAGGCGGGAATGAGCAGTTCTTC. Using reference TRBV14 and TRBJ2-1 for the parts outside the CDR3, the full variable domain is EAGVTQFPSHSVIEKGQTVTLRCDPISGHDNLYWYRRVMGKEIKFLLHFVKESKQDESGMPNNRFLAERTGGTYSTLKVQPAELEDSGVYFCASSPHQGTGGNEQFFGPGTRLTVL.